These T cell receptor beta chains were read from a single sample in a study of radiotherapy plus CTLA-4 blockade in lung cancer. This table comes from immunoSEQ multiplex PCR, and its TCRdb copy is limited to in-frame clones, with some not included. The sample holds tens of thousands of clones; 79% are singletons and the top ten take approximately 16%. Sequencing was performed on peripheral blood, taken from a patient treated with radiotherapy plus ipilimumab. These receptors were obtained from a human donor with non-small cell lung cancer that progressed on radiotherapy plus ipilimumab. Both conserved end residues are part of each CDR3. The D gene is left open where the match is weak. Size is omitted from some rows. Given values are once, few, many or a class for expanded clones.

>.|TRBD1|TRBJ1-1|TRBV27
TGTGCCAGCAGCCTGACAGGGGGAGGAACTGAAGCTTTCTTT
CASSLTGGGTEAFF
>.|.|TRBJ1-5|TRBV11-2
TGTGCCAGCAGCTTTTCTTCGCATCAGCCCCAGCATTTT
CASSFSSHQPQHF
>.|.|TRBJ2-3|TRBV12-2
TGTGCAAGTCGCTTCCTCGGACGCAGGGGGCAGAGGGGCACAGATACGCAGTATTTT
CASRFLGRRGQRGTDTQYF
>.|TRBD2|TRBJ2-1|TRBV27
TGTGCCAGCAGTCTTCGTCCCCCGGGACTAGCAATCAATGAGCAGTTCTTC
CASSLRPPGLAINEQFF
>.|.|TRBJ2-7|TRBV28
TGTGCCAGCAGTTTAATCGCCTACGAGCAGTACTTC
CASSLIAYEQYF
>.|TRBD1|TRBJ1-2|TRBV7-9
TGTGCCAGCAGCTTATCTGAGACAGGGCATTTGAGTGACTATGGCTACACCTTC
CASSLSETGHLSDYGYTF
>.|TRBD2|TRBJ2-7|TRBV11-2
TGTGCCAGCAGCCCAACGGGGAGGGCTTCCTACGAGCAGTACTTC
CASSPTGRASYEQYF
>once|.|TRBJ1-2|TRBV28
TGTGCCAGCAGTTTATCGGGGGGCCCTAACTATGGCTACACCTTC
CASSLSGGPNYGYTF
>.|.|TRBJ1-3|TRBV28
TGTGCCAGCAGTTTATCCCCGCACCGACCCTTGGCTGGAAACACCATATATTTT
CASSLSPHRPLAGNTIYF
>.|.|TRBJ2-3|TRBV7-6
TGTGCCAGCAGCCGGGGCAGGGAGTGGGGCACAGATACGCAGTATTTT
CASSRGREWGTDTQYF
>.|.|TRBJ2-2|TRBV5-1
TGCGCCAGCAGCTTGGACAGGACTTACACCGGGGAGCTGTTTTTT
CASSLDRTYTGELFF
>.|.|TRBJ1-1|TRBV9
.
CASNPWGSGTEAFF
>once|.|TRBJ1-1|TRBV18
TGTGCCAGCTCACCAACCCCCGAGATTTTCGCGGCTTTCTTT
CASSPTPEIFAAFF
>.|.|TRBJ1-5|TRBV5-1
TGCGCCAGCAGCTTGCGGGGGGAGAATCAGCCCCAGCATTTT
CASSLRGENQPQHF
>.|TRBD2|TRBJ2-3|TRBV30
TGTGCCGGCAGGGCTAGCGGGGGCACAGATACGCAGTATTTT
CAGRASGGTDTQYF
>.|.|TRBJ1-5|TRBV27
TGTGCCAGCAGCCTACAGAGCAATCAGCCCCAGCATTTT
CASSLQSNQPQHF
>few|.|TRBJ2-6|TRBV11-2
TGTGCCAGCAGCCGGGGCCCCTCTGGGGCCAACGTCCTGACTTTC
CASSRGPSGANVLTF
>.|.|TRBJ2-5|TRBV12-1
TGTGCCAGCAGCTCGGGAACTAGCGGGGGGACGGAGGAGACCCAGTACTTC
CASSSGTSGGTEETQYF
>.|TRBD1|TRBJ2-7|TRBV9
TGTGCCAGCAGCGTAGAGGCAGGGGGCAACTACGAGCAGTACTTC
CASSVEAGGNYEQYF
>.|TRBD2|TRBJ2-3|TRBV7-3
TGTGCCAGCAGCTTAACGTACTTAGCGGGAGGGACAAGCACAGATACGCAGTATTTT
CASSLTYLAGGTSTDTQYF
>.|.|TRBJ2-3|TRBV14
TGTGCCAGCAGCCAAATAGACAGCACAGATACGCAGTATTTT
CASSQIDSTDTQYF
>.|.|TRBJ2-1|TRBV19
TGTGCCAGTAGTATAGGGGGTCCCGGACAGCCCGACAATGAGCAGTTCTTC
CASSIGGPGQPDNEQFF
>.|TRBD2|TRBJ2-5|TRBV7-2
TGTGCCAGCAGCTCAACTGGGCGACTAGCGGCGCAAGAGACCCAGTACTTC
CASSSTGRLAAQETQYF
>.|TRBD2|TRBJ2-4|TRBV29-1
TGCAGCGTTGTCCTAGCGGGAGTGATACTAGCCAAAAACATTCAGTACTTC
CSVVLAGVILAKNIQYF
>.|TRBD2|TRBJ2-1|TRBV7-6
TGTGCCAGCAGCCCCACTGCTAGCGGGGACTACAATGAGCAGTTCTTC
CASSPTASGDYNEQFF
>.|TRBD2|TRBJ2-1|TRBV4-3
TGCGCCAGCAGCCAAGAGTGGCGGGGGGGCCGTGAGCAGTTCTTC
CASSQEWRGGREQFF
>.|.|TRBJ2-5|TRBV6-1
TGTGCCAGCAGTGAAGGGGGCCCAACAGGGTATGGGGAGACCCAGTACTTC
CASSEGGPTGYGETQYF
>.|.|TRBJ1-1|TRBV11-2
TGTGCCAGCACCACTTCTGGGGGATACACTGAAGCTTTCTTT
CASTTSGGYTEAFF
>.|.|TRBJ2-1|TRBV4-1
TGCGCCAGCAGCCCGCTTGTCTTGGCGTCTCGGCGGGATGAGCAGTTCTTC
CASSPLVLASRRDEQFF
>once|.|TRBJ2-3|TRBV2
TGTGCCAGCAGTGCCCGACAGATCACAGATACGCAGTATTTT
CASSARQITDTQYF
>.|TRBD1|TRBJ2-7|TRBV6-1
TGTGCCAGCCTTTGGACAGGGGGCTCCGAGCAGTACTTC
CASLWTGGSEQYF
>.|.|TRBJ1-5|TRBV5-1
TGCGCCAGCAGCGCCACAGGGTCCGACCAGCCCCAGCATTTT
CASSATGSDQPQHF
>.|.|TRBJ2-7|TRBV28
TGTGCCAGCAGTTCTTTCGAACTGCGGGCGAACGAGCAGTACTTC
CASSSFELRANEQYF
>.|TRBD1|TRBJ1-2|TRBV5-1
TGCGCCAGCACCCTCCTACAGGGGGCAGGTGGCTACACCTTC
CASTLLQGAGGYTF
>.|.|TRBJ2-1|TRBV9
TGTGCCAGCAGCCCCTCTCACACCAATGAGCAGTTCTTC
CASSPSHTNEQFF